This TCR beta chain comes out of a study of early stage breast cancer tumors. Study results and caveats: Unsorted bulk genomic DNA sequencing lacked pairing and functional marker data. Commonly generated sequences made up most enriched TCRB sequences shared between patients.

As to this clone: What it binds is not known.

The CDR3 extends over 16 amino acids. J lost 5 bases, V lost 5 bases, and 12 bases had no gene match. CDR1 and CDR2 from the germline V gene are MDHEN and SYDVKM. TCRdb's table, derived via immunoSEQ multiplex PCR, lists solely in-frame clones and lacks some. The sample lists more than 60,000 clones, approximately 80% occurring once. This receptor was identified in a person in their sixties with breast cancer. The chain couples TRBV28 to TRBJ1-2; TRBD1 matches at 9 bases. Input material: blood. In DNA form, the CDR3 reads TGTGCCAGCAGTCCTACCCTTACAGGGGGCGCGTATGGCTACACCTTC. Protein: CASSPTLTGGAYGYTF.